This T cell receptor (beta chain) originates from a study of T cells after yellow fever vaccination. With respect to this clonotype: The antigen is unknown.

UMIs and a universal primer site were added when TCR cDNA was made by 5'RACE template switching. TCRdb analysed the 5' RACE reads with MiXCR anew, one entry per CDR3 protein. The table lists about 260,000 distinct CDR3 sequences, under 15% of them singletons. Study-wide findings and caveats: By day 5 rather than day 15, the secondary response had peaked, though it was weaker.

The CDR3 has 12 amino acids. Germline CDR1 is SQVTM and CDR2 is ANQGSEA. With 5 bases removed from V and 0 bases from J, the gap between germline ends came to 6 bases. The chain links TRBV29-1 to TRBJ2-3, with D unresolved. Sequenced material: CD4+ T cells sorted from PBMCs, taken 45 days after the yellow fever booster vaccination. This sequence originates from a man aged 25-45 years who received the YFV17D yellow fever vaccine. The DNA for the CDR3 is TGCAGCGTTTTAATAAGCACAGATACGCAGTATTTT. Amino acid sequence: CSVLISTDTQYF.